Listed here are 9 T cell receptor beta chains from one sample, sequenced in a study of patients and donors after allogeneic stem cell transplantation. From the RT-PCR reads, TCRdb called clonotypes with MiXCR, one entry per CDR3 protein. The sample yields 200,000 to 250,000 distinct CDR3 sequences, around an eighth seen once. The sequenced sample was blood, either unsorted or a sorted T cell fraction (not recorded which). These receptors all stem from a human donor who was either an allogeneic HSCT recipient or a stem cell or donor lymphocyte infusion donor (not recorded which). It is not recorded whose cells these are; they may come from a transplant donor.

This clonotype came up a few times. This chain connects TRBV2 to TRBJ1-2; possibly TRBD1 for D (6 bases). The CDR3 contains 14 residues. Germline CDR1 and CDR2: SNHLY and FYNNEI. With 2 bases removed from V and 4 bases from J, the gap between germline ends came to 11 bases. In nucleotides, the CDR3 is TGTGCCAGCAGTGAAACAGGGACCGCCTATGGCTACACCTTC. This encodes CASSETGTAYGYTF.

In this sample, this clonotype turned up many times. The chain couples TRBV7-9 to TRBJ2-3; 9 bases line up with TRBD2. V lost 4 bases, J lost 1 base, and 9 bases stayed unmatched. Germline-derived CDR1 and CDR2 are SEHNR and FQNEAQ (reference sequence). This CDR3 contains 17 residues. The CDR3 spells CASSWEPSGKGTDTQYF. For the CDR3, the DNA is TGTGCCAGCAGCTGGGAACCTAGCGGGAAAGGCACAGATACGCAGTATTTT. The full variable domain, completed using reference TRBV7-9 and TRBJ2-3, is DTGVSQNPRHKITKRGQNVTFRCDPISEHNRLYWYRQTLGQGPEFLTYFQNEAQLEKSRLLSDRFSAERPKGSFSTLEIQRTEQGDSAMYLCASSWEPSGKGTDTQYFGPGTRLTVL.

The rearrangement uses TRBV11-2 and TRBJ2-5, with 12 bases identical to TRBD2. The CDR3 totals 18 residues. CDR1 and CDR2 from the germline V gene are SGHAT and FQNNGV. Germline trimming cut 1 base from V and 5 bases from J; bases unmatched to any gene: 11. In DNA, the CDR3 is TGTGCCAGCAGCTTAGGAAGACTAGCGGGAGCACTCTGGGAGACCCAGTACTTC. It codes for CASSLGRLAGALWETQYF.

This clonotype was counted ten times or more. The chain is built from TRBV29-1 and TRBJ2-5, with 11 nucleotides matching TRBD1. CDR3 length equals 15 residues. The V segment lost 1 base and the J segment 5 bases; nucleotides outside the gene matches: 6. Germline-derived CDR1 and CDR2 are SQVTM and ANQGSEA. CDR3 coding DNA: TGCAGCGTTGAAGTGGACAGGGGGCGTTCGGAGACCCAGTACTTC. Its translation is CSVEVDRGRSETQYF. Supplemented by reference TRBV29-1 and TRBJ2-5, the full variable domain reads SAVISQKPSRDICQRGTSLTIQCQVDSQVTMMFWYRQQPGQSLTLIATANQGSEATYESGFVIDKFPISRPNLTFSTLTVSNMSPEDSSIYLCSVEVDRGRSETQYFGPGTRLLVL.

V and J are TRBV20-1 and TRBJ2-7; tentatively, D is TRBD1 or TRBD2 (5 bases each). This CDR3 spans 16 amino acids. V was shortened by 3 bases and J by 2 bases, with 20 bases between the two germline ends. Looked up from germline, CDR1 is DFQATT and CDR2 is SNEGSKA (reference sequence). The CDR3 DNA is TGCAGTGCTAGTCCCGGGACCGGCATGAGAGCCTACGAGCAGTACTTC. Residues: CSASPGTGMRAYEQYF.

This clonotype was detected a few times. The CDR3 sequence: CASTQGASGGTDTQYF. The CDR3 region has the DNA TGTGCCAGCACGCAAGGGGCTAGCGGGGGCACAGATACGCAGTATTTT. V and J are TRBV4-2 and TRBJ2-3; 9 bases match TRBD2. Losses at the gene ends were 7 bases for V and 1 base for J; bases not matched to a gene: 9. CDR3 size: 16 residues. Germline loops: CDR1 LGHNA, CDR2 YNFKEQ.

The chain carries TRBV7-2 and TRBJ1-3, with unresolved D. The V end was cut by 0 bases, the J end by 2 bases, with 8 bases between. The CDR3 loop spans 15 amino acids. CDR1 is SGHTA and CDR2 is FQGNSA in the germline V gene. CDR3 in amino acids: CASSLALGTGNTIYF. CDR3 DNA: TGTGCCAGCAGCTTAGCGCTAGGGACTGGAAACACCATATATTTT. The full variable domain, rest sourced from reference TRBV7-2 and TRBJ1-3, is GAGVSQSPSNKVTEKGKDVELRCDPISGHTALYWYRQSLGQGLEFLIYFQGNSAPDKSGLPSDRFSAERTGGSVSTLTIQRTQQEDSAVYLCASSLALGTGNTIYFGEGSWLTVV.

This clonotype was observed a few times. The chain employs TRBV27 and TRBJ2-7; 7 nucleotides line up with TRBD2. V shed 2 bases and J 2 bases; nucleotides not matched to a gene: 12. The CDR3 has 17 amino acids. CDR1 is MNHEY, CDR2 SMNVEV, per germline (reference sequence). In DNA form, the CDR3 reads TGTGCCAGCAGTTTAAGGCTAGCGGACGGTTATGCCTACGAGCAGTACTTC. Its translation is CASSLRLADGYAYEQYF.

The chain uses TRBV30 and TRBJ1-6, with 10 bases matching TRBD1. V was clipped by 5 bases and J by 6 bases; unmatched bases: 1. Germline CDR1 and CDR2: GTSNPN and SVGIG (reference sequence). The CDR3 is 13 amino acids. CDR3 amino acids: CAWGTGVNSPLHF. CDR3 coding DNA: TGTGCCTGGGGGACAGGGGTTAATTCACCCCTCCACTTT.